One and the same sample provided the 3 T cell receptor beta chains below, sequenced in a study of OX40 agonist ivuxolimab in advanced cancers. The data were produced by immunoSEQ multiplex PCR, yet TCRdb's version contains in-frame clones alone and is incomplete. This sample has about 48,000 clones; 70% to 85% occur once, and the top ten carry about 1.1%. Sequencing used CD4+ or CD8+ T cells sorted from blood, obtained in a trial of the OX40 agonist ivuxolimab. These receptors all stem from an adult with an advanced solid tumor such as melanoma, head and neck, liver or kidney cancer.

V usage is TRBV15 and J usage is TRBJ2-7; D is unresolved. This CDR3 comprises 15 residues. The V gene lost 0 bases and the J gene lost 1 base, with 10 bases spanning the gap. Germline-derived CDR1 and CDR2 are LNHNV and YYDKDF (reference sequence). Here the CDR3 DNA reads TGTGCCACCAGCAGAGATAGAGGCTATTCCTACGAGCAGTACTTC. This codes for CATSRDRGYSYEQYF.

The CDR3 bases are TGTGCCAGCAGCCAAGATCTTGGATTCCCCGGGGAGCTGTTTTTT. Amino acids: CASSQDLGFPGELFF. The J gene is TRBJ2-2, the V gene TRBV14; D gene uncertain. V was cut by 0 bases and J by 6 bases, with 11 bases left in between. Germline CDR1 and CDR2: SGHDN and FVKESK. The CDR3 runs 15 residues.

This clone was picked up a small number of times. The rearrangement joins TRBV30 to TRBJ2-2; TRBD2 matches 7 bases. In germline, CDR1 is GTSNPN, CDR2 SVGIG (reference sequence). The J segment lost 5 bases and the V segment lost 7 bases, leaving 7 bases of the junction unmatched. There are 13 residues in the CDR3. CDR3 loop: CASERDRTGELFF. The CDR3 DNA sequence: TGTGCCTCCGAGCGGGATCGGACCGGGGAGCTGTTTTTT. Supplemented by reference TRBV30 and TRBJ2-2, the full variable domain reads SQTIHQWPATLVQPVGSPLSLECTVEGTSNPNLYWYRQAAGRGLQLLFYSVGIGQISSEVPQNLSASRPQDRQFILSSKKLLLSDSGFYLCASERDRTGELFFGEGSRLTVL.